Listed below are T cell receptor beta chains from one sample, sequenced in a study of molecular identifiers for immune sequencing clone quantification. TCRdb processed the PCR reads anew with MiXCR; each CDR3 protein has one entry. The sample carries some 40,000 distinct CDR3 sequences, under 20% recorded once. The sequenced material came from naive CD8+ T cells from blood, with Jurkat cell RNA spiked in. These receptors came from a human donor in good health. Some libraries in this study had Jurkat cell RNA spiked in. Both conserved end residues are part of each CDR3. D genes are given only for firm matches. The size entry is marked missing in some rows and otherwise reads once, few, many or a size class.

v_gene: TRBV19; d_gene: -; abundance: many; j_gene: TRBJ2-7; CDR3aa: CASSIGPGSSYEQYF; CDR3nt: TGTGCCAGTAGTATAGGGCCAGGGAGCTCCTACGAGCAGTACTTC
v_gene: TRBV2; d_gene: TRBD1; abundance: many; j_gene: TRBJ2-5; CDR3aa: CASRSITGDAEETQYF; CDR3nt: TGTGCCAGCAGAAGTATCACAGGGGATGCCGAGGAGACCCAGTACTTC
v_gene: TRBV9; d_gene: TRBD1; abundance: many; j_gene: TRBJ1-2; CDR3aa: CASSPRGQGAIYGYTF; CDR3nt: TGTGCCAGCAGCCCGAGGGGACAGGGGGCGATCTATGGCTACACCTTC
v_gene: TRBV28; d_gene: -; abundance: -; j_gene: TRBJ2-2; CDR3aa: CASSLGIATNTGELFF; CDR3nt: TGTGCCAGCAGTTTAGGAATAGCGACGAACACCGGGGAGCTGTTTTTT
v_gene: TRBV2; d_gene: -; abundance: many; j_gene: TRBJ1-1; CDR3aa: CASSEGFPEAFF; CDR3nt: TGTGCCAGCAGTGAAGGGTTCCCTGAAGCTTTCTTT
v_gene: TRBV27; d_gene: -; abundance: many; j_gene: TRBJ1-2; CDR3aa: CASSFQGYGYTF; CDR3nt: TGTGCCAGCAGTTTTCAGGGATATGGCTACACCTTC
v_gene: TRBV27; d_gene: -; abundance: many; j_gene: TRBJ2-2; CDR3aa: CASSLQGNTGELFF; CDR3nt: TGTGCCAGCAGTCTACAGGGGAACACCGGGGAGCTGTTTTTT
v_gene: TRBV5-6; d_gene: -; abundance: many; j_gene: TRBJ1-6; CDR3aa: CASRGASYNSPLHF; CDR3nt: TGTGCCAGCAGGGGGGCCTCCTATAATTCACCCCTCCACTTT
v_gene: TRBV27; d_gene: -; abundance: many; j_gene: TRBJ1-5; CDR3aa: CASSEQGRNQPQHF; CDR3nt: TGTGCCAGCAGTGAACAGGGTCGCAATCAGCCCCAGCATTTT
v_gene: TRBV15; d_gene: -; abundance: many; j_gene: TRBJ2-5; CDR3aa: CATSDRANVQETQYF; CDR3nt: TGTGCCACCAGCGACCGCGCCAACGTCCAAGAGACCCAGTACTTC
v_gene: TRBV7-9; d_gene: -; abundance: many; j_gene: TRBJ2-7; CDR3aa: CASGPPPGHEQYF; CDR3nt: TGTGCCAGCGGGCCCCCACCCGGCCACGAGCAGTACTTC
v_gene: TRBV9; d_gene: -; abundance: -; j_gene: TRBJ2-3; CDR3aa: CASSVVVGLTDTQYF; CDR3nt: TGTGCCAGCAGCGTAGTAGTAGGCCTCACAGATACGCAGTATTTT
v_gene: TRBV9; d_gene: -; abundance: many; j_gene: TRBJ1-3; CDR3aa: CASSVAGGAGNTIYF; CDR3nt: TGTGCCAGCAGCGTAGCTGGGGGAGCTGGAAACACCATATATTTT
v_gene: TRBV12-3/TRBV12-4; d_gene: TRBD1; abundance: many; j_gene: TRBJ2-7; CDR3aa: CASSGTGSYEQYF; CDR3nt: TGTGCCAGCAGTGGGACAGGGAGCTACGAGCAGTACTTC
v_gene: TRBV27; d_gene: -; abundance: many; j_gene: TRBJ2-1; CDR3aa: CASRSHLGVEQFF; CDR3nt: TGTGCCAGCAGAAGCCACCTAGGGGTTGAGCAGTTCTTC
v_gene: TRBV12-3/TRBV12-4; d_gene: TRBD1; abundance: many; j_gene: TRBJ2-1; CDR3aa: CASSPLQGITYNEQFF; CDR3nt: TGTGCCAGCAGTCCTCTACAGGGGATAACCTACAATGAGCAGTTCTTC
v_gene: TRBV27; d_gene: -; abundance: few; j_gene: TRBJ2-7; CDR3aa: CASSLFWGGAYYEQYF; CDR3nt: TGTGCCAGCAGTTTATTCTGGGGGGGGGCCTACTACGAGCAGTACTTC
v_gene: TRBV3-1; d_gene: -; abundance: many; j_gene: TRBJ2-7; CDR3aa: CASSQDRGDAGDNPYEQYF; CDR3nt: TGTGCCAGCAGCCAAGATCGGGGGGATGCGGGGGACAACCCCTACGAGCAGTACTTC
v_gene: TRBV25-1; d_gene: -; abundance: many; j_gene: TRBJ2-1; CDR3aa: CASSPGPHEQFF; CDR3nt: TGTGCCAGCAGCCCGGGACCCCATGAGCAGTTCTTC
v_gene: TRBV3-1; d_gene: TRBD2; abundance: many; j_gene: TRBJ2-3; CDR3aa: CASSLFQREGQGEDTQYF; CDR3nt: TGTGCCAGCAGCCTTTTCCAGCGGGAGGGCCAAGGGGAAGATACGCAGTATTTT
v_gene: TRBV15; d_gene: -; abundance: few; j_gene: TRBJ2-7; CDR3aa: CATRASGPGRSYEQYF; CDR3nt: TGTGCCACCAGAGCATCGGGACCCGGGCGGTCCTACGAGCAGTACTTC
v_gene: TRBV2; d_gene: -; abundance: -; j_gene: TRBJ2-2; CDR3aa: CASSEELTGELFF; CDR3nt: TGTGCCAGCAGTGAGGAGCTTACCGGGGAGCTGTTTTTT
v_gene: TRBV2; d_gene: -; abundance: many; j_gene: TRBJ1-1; CDR3aa: CASSEGPRNTEAFF; CDR3nt: TGTGCCAGCAGTGAGGGACCGAGGAACACTGAAGCTTTCTTT
v_gene: TRBV12-3/TRBV12-4; d_gene: -; abundance: many; j_gene: TRBJ1-1; CDR3aa: CASSSAGRIGAFF; CDR3nt: TGTGCCAGCAGTTCCGCAGGGAGAATAGGAGCTTTCTTT
v_gene: TRBV20-1; d_gene: TRBD1; abundance: -; j_gene: TRBJ1-5; CDR3aa: CSASPGTAYSNQPQHF; CDR3nt: TGCAGTGCTAGTCCCGGGACAGCCTATAGCAATCAGCCCCAGCATTTT
v_gene: TRBV7-9; d_gene: -; abundance: many; j_gene: TRBJ2-7; CDR3aa: CASSLITHYEQYF; CDR3nt: TGTGCCAGCAGCCTCATCACCCACTACGAGCAGTACTTC
v_gene: TRBV28; d_gene: -; abundance: once; j_gene: TRBJ2-1; CDR3aa: CASSNAWGGWEQFF; CDR3nt: TGTGCCAGCAGCAACGCGTGGGGGGGCTGGGAGCAGTTCTTC
v_gene: TRBV9; d_gene: -; abundance: many; j_gene: TRBJ2-1; CDR3aa: CASSVVLNEQFF; CDR3nt: TGTGCCAGCAGCGTAGTCCTGAATGAGCAGTTCTTC
v_gene: TRBV18; d_gene: -; abundance: once; j_gene: TRBJ2-1; CDR3aa: CASSPPLEVHEQFF; CDR3nt: TGTGCCAGCTCACCACCGTTGGAAGTCCATGAGCAGTTCTTC
v_gene: TRBV7-9; d_gene: -; abundance: many; j_gene: TRBJ2-2; CDR3aa: CASQGIGGELFF; CDR3nt: TGTGCCAGCCAGGGGATCGGCGGGGAGCTGTTTTTT
v_gene: TRBV14; d_gene: -; abundance: many; j_gene: TRBJ2-2; CDR3aa: CASSQFVSSGELFF; CDR3nt: TGTGCCAGCAGCCAATTTGTTTCATCCGGGGAGCTGTTTTTT
v_gene: TRBV7-3; d_gene: -; abundance: many; j_gene: TRBJ2-2; CDR3aa: CASSLLRREEVYTGELFF; CDR3nt: TGTGCCAGCAGCCTCCTCAGGCGGGAAGAAGTCTACACCGGGGAGCTGTTTTTT
v_gene: TRBV5-8; d_gene: -; abundance: many; j_gene: TRBJ2-2; CDR3aa: CASSLQPGELFF; CDR3nt: TGTGCCAGCAGCTTGCAGCCCGGGGAGCTGTTTTTT
v_gene: TRBV5-6; d_gene: -; abundance: many; j_gene: TRBJ2-3; CDR3aa: CASSFNSDTQYF; CDR3nt: TGTGCCAGCAGCTTTAACTCAGATACGCAGTATTTT
v_gene: TRBV10-3; d_gene: -; abundance: -; j_gene: TRBJ2-7; CDR3aa: CALGAGGNYEQYF; CDR3nt: TGTGCCCTCGGAGCAGGGGGGAATTACGAGCAGTACTTC
v_gene: TRBV29-1; d_gene: TRBD2; abundance: many; j_gene: TRBJ2-3; CDR3aa: CSVDGTSGPDTQYF; CDR3nt: TGCAGCGTTGACGGGACTAGCGGGCCAGATACGCAGTATTTT
v_gene: TRBV13; d_gene: TRBD2; abundance: -; j_gene: TRBJ2-1; CDR3aa: CASRQRGAGAGYNEQFF; CDR3nt: TGTGCCAGCAGGCAAAGAGGGGCGGGAGCGGGCTACAATGAGCAGTTCTTC
v_gene: TRBV7-2; d_gene: -; abundance: many; j_gene: TRBJ2-7; CDR3aa: CASSLVVGSRYEQYF; CDR3nt: TGTGCCAGCAGCTTAGTCGTCGGGAGTCGGTACGAGCAGTACTTC
v_gene: TRBV4-2; d_gene: TRBD2; abundance: many; j_gene: TRBJ2-7; CDR3aa: CASSPGPPGLAPSYEQYF; CDR3nt: TGTGCCAGCAGCCCAGGACCACCGGGACTAGCGCCCTCCTACGAGCAGTACTTC
v_gene: TRBV4-3; d_gene: -; abundance: many; j_gene: TRBJ2-7; CDR3aa: CASSQDRARAPVEQYF; CDR3nt: TGCGCCAGCAGCCAAGATAGGGCTCGGGCCCCCGTCGAGCAGTACTTC
v_gene: TRBV4-3; d_gene: -; abundance: many; j_gene: TRBJ2-7; CDR3aa: CASSQDPGLYEQYF; CDR3nt: TGCGCCAGCAGCCAAGATCCGGGGCTCTACGAGCAGTACTTC
v_gene: TRBV11-2; d_gene: -; abundance: many; j_gene: TRBJ2-7; CDR3aa: CASSSDPSYEQYF; CDR3nt: TGTGCCAGCAGCTCTGATCCTTCCTACGAGCAGTACTTC
v_gene: TRBV11-2; d_gene: -; abundance: many; j_gene: TRBJ2-6; CDR3aa: CASNSGANVLTF; CDR3nt: TGTGCCAGCAACTCTGGGGCCAACGTCCTGACTTTC
v_gene: TRBV20-1; d_gene: -; abundance: once; j_gene: TRBJ1-2; CDR3aa: CSGGRINYGYTF; CDR3nt: TGCAGCGGGGGCAGGATCAACTATGGCTACACCTTC
v_gene: TRBV5-1; d_gene: -; abundance: many; j_gene: TRBJ1-5; CDR3aa: CASSLGPTGNQPQHF; CDR3nt: TGCGCCAGCAGCTTGGGCCCGACCGGTAATCAGCCCCAGCATTTT
v_gene: TRBV15; d_gene: -; abundance: few; j_gene: TRBJ2-1; CDR3aa: CATSGRLVRNEQFF; CDR3nt: TGTGCCACCAGCGGTAGACTAGTACGCAATGAGCAGTTCTTC
v_gene: TRBV4-1; d_gene: -; abundance: many; j_gene: TRBJ1-1; CDR3aa: CASSSSNLMGNTEAFF; CDR3nt: TGCGCCAGCAGCTCATCTAACCTGATGGGGAACACTGAAGCTTTCTTT
v_gene: TRBV12-3/TRBV12-4; d_gene: TRBD2; abundance: many; j_gene: TRBJ2-7; CDR3aa: CASTMGLASYEQYF; CDR3nt: TGTGCCAGCACCATGGGACTAGCATCCTACGAGCAGTACTTC
v_gene: TRBV6-1; d_gene: -; abundance: many; j_gene: TRBJ2-3; CDR3aa: CASSEVEERWGDTQYF; CDR3nt: TGTGCCAGCAGTGAAGTTGAGGAGCGGTGGGGAGATACGCAGTATTTT
v_gene: TRBV29-1; d_gene: -; abundance: many; j_gene: TRBJ2-2; CDR3aa: CSVELSTGELFF; CDR3nt: TGCAGCGTTGAATTGAGCACCGGGGAGCTGTTTTTT
v_gene: TRBV4-2; d_gene: -; abundance: many; j_gene: TRBJ2-4; CDR3aa: CASSQDFLGRPAKNIQYF; CDR3nt: TGTGCCAGCAGCCAAGATTTTCTGGGGAGGCCGGCCAAAAACATTCAGTACTTC
v_gene: TRBV5-6; d_gene: -; abundance: few; j_gene: TRBJ1-5; CDR3aa: CASSRDGSNQPQHF; CDR3nt: TGTGCCAGCAGCAGGGACGGTAGCAATCAGCCCCAGCATTTT
v_gene: TRBV6-6; d_gene: TRBD1; abundance: -; j_gene: TRBJ2-5; CDR3aa: CASTFRGREETQYF; CDR3nt: TGTGCCAGCACCTTCAGGGGGCGGGAAGAGACCCAGTACTTC